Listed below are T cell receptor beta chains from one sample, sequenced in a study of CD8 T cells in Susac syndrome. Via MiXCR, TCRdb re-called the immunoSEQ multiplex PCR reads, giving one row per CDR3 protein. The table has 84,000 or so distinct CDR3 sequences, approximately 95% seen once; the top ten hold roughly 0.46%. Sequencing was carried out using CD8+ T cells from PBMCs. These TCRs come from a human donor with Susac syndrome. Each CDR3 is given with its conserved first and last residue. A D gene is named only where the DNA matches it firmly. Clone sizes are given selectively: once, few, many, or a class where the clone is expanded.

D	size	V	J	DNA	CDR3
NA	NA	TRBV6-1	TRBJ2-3	TGTGCCAGCACCCCCGGGCTTACTGTTAGCACAGATACGCAGTATTTT	CASTPGLTVSTDTQYF
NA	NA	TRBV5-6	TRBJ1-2	TGTGCCAGCAGCTTCGTGGAGGAAGAGGCTAACTATGGCTACACCTTC	CASSFVEEEANYGYTF
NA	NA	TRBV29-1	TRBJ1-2	TGCAGCGTTGATTCGACTTGGGATGATGGCTACACCTTC	CSVDSTWDDGYTF
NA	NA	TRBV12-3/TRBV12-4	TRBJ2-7	TGTGCCAGCAGTTTCGTATTGGGTGAGCAGTACTTC	CASSFVLGEQYF
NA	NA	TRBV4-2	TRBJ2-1	TGTGCCAGCAGCCAAGAGACCCACAATGAGCAGTTCTTC	CASSQETHNEQFF
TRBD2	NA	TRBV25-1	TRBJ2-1	TGTGCCACCTCGGGGGGACCCTACAATGAGCAGTTCTTC	CATSGGPYNEQFF
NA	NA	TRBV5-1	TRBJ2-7	TGCGCCAGCAGCTTTCAGAAGAACTACGAGCAGTACTTC	CASSFQKNYEQYF
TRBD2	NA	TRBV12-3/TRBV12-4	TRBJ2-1	TGTGCCAGCAAGGAACTAGCGGGAGTTAGCGATGAGCAGTTCTTC	CASKELAGVSDEQFF
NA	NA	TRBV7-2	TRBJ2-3	TGTGCCAGCAGCCGTAGTGGTGCGGGAACAGATACGCAGTATTTT	CASSRSGAGTDTQYF
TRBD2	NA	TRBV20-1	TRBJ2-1	TGCAGTGCTAGATCACCCGGGACTAGCATTTACAATGAGCAGTTCTTC	CSARSPGTSIYNEQFF
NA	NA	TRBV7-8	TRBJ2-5	TGTGCCAGCAGCTATCATCGGGGGCGGGAAGAGACCCAGTACTTC	CASSYHRGREETQYF
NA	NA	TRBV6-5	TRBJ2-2	TGTGCCAGCAGCCCTAGGTACACCGGGGAGCTGTTTTTT	CASSPRYTGELFF
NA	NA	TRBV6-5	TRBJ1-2	TGTGCCAGCAGTTACTCGGGGACGGGCATGCATGGCTACACCTTC	CASSYSGTGMHGYTF
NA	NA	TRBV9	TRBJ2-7	TGTGCCAGCAGCGTAGACGGTGGGGCGGAACCCTACGAGCAGTACTTC	CASSVDGGAEPYEQYF
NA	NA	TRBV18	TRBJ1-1	TGTGCCAGCTCACCGGGACAGAACACTGAAGCTTTCTTT	CASSPGQNTEAFF
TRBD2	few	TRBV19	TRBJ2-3	TGTGCCAGTAGTTCTGGGACTAGCGGGAGTCGGGATACGCAGTATTTT	CASSSGTSGSRDTQYF
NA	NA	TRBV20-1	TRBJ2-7	TGCAGTGCAACAACCGAGGACAAATACGAGCAGTACTTC	CSATTEDKYEQYF
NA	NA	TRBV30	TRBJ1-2	TGTGCCTGGAGTAAATCCGGGACAAACTATGGCTACACCTTC	CAWSKSGTNYGYTF
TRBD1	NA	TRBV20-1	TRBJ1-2	TGCAGTGCTAATGACAGGGAACAATACTATGGCTACACCTTC	CSANDREQYYGYTF
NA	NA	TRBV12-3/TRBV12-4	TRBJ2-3	TGTGCCAGCAGTTTGGCCCTGTCCGGGGGTGGAGATACGCAGTATTTT	CASSLALSGGGDTQYF
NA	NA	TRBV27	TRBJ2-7	TGTGCCAGCAGTCCTGGCGGTAACTCCGAGCAGTACTTC	CASSPGGNSEQYF
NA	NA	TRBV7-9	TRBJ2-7	TGTGCCAGCAGGTTGGAAAACTACGAGCAGTACTTC	CASRLENYEQYF
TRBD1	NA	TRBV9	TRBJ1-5	TGTGCCAGCTATGGGGGGACAGGGAAGTCCAATCAGCCCCAGCATTTT	CASYGGTGKSNQPQHF
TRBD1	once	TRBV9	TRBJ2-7	TGTGCCAGCAGCGCTCCGGGACAGGGAGACTACGAGCAGTACTTC	CASSAPGQGDYEQYF
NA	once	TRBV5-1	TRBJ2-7	TGCGCCAGCAGCTTGATCGGGGACCACTACGAGCAGTACTTC	CASSLIGDHYEQYF
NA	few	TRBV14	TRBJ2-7	TGTGCCAGTAGTCAGGACGGGTACGAGCAGTACTTC	CASSQDGYEQYF
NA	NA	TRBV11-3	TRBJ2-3	TGTGCCAGCAGCTTAGATTCGGGGCAAGATACGCAGTATTTT	CASSLDSGQDTQYF
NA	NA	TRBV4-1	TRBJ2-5	TGCGCCAGCAGCCATGACCCGCCGACTAGTGCAGAGACCCAGTACTTC	CASSHDPPTSAETQYF
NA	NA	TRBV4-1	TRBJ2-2	TGCGCCAGCAGCCACATGTGGGGGATGGAGACGAACACCGGGGAGCTGTTTTTT	CASSHMWGMETNTGELFF
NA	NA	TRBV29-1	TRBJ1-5	TGCAGCTGCCGGGCGGGGGCTAATCAGCCCCAGCATTTT	CSCRAGANQPQHF
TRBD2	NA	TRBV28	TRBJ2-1	TGTGCCAGCAGTGGGCCCACTAGCGGGAGGGTCTACAATGAGCAGTTCTTC	CASSGPTSGRVYNEQFF
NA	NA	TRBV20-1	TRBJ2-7	TGCAGTGCTAGAGAGGATAGTAGCATAGTGTACGAGCAGTACTTC	CSAREDSSIVYEQYF
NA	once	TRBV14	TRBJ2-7	TGTGCCAGCAGTAATTCCAACAACAACGTATACGAGCAGTACTTC	CASSNSNNNVYEQYF
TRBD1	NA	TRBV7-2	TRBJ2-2	TGTGCCAGCAGCTCCTGGGGACAGCGGACCGGGGAGCTGTTTTTT	CASSSWGQRTGELFF
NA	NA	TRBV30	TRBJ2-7	TGTGCCTGGAGTGATACAGGTAGGGCCCACGAGCAGTACTTC	CAWSDTGRAHEQYF
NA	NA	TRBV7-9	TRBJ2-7	TGTGCCAGCAGCCCCCGGCAGGGATACGAGCAGTACTTC	CASSPRQGYEQYF
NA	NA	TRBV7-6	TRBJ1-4	TGTGCCAGCAGTCGTACTCCCGACACCCCCGAGAGGGAAAAACTGTTTTTT	CASSRTPDTPEREKLFF
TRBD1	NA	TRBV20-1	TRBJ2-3	TGCAGTGCTAGAGTTCCGGGCGGCAGGGGGCCAGATACGCAGTATTTT	CSARVPGGRGPDTQYF
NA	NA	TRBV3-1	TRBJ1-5	TGTGCCAGCAGCCAAGATTTGCGGGGGGCTAGCAATCAGCCCCAGCATTTT	CASSQDLRGASNQPQHF